These T cell receptor beta chains were read from a single sample in a study of PD-L1 blockade in urothelial cancer. TCRdb keeps only in-frame clones here, not all; method: immunoSEQ multiplex PCR. Of 50,000 to 60,000 clones in the sample, under 90% were seen once. The sequences come from PBMCs, collected around atezolizumab (anti-PD-L1) treatment. Receptor source: a middle-aged man with urothelial cancer. Both conserved end residues are trimmed from each CDR3.

j_gene | v_gene | CDR3aa
TRBJ2-1 | TRBV5-1 | ASSLGDTINEQF
TRBJ1-2 | TRBV19 | ASSSQGSGYT
TRBJ2-1 | TRBV5-6 | ASSPRVLAEIYNEQF
TRBJ1-2 | TRBV10-3 | AISENSGGAIDGYT
TRBJ2-6 | TRBV18 | ASSPPDRGFAGANVLT
TRBJ1-1 | TRBV6-5 | ASSYIRAGGNTEAF
TRBJ2-2 | TRBV6-5 | ASSYSLAGGPGELF
TRBJ1-2 | TRBV6-5 | ASSTGLTRRYT
TRBJ2-7 | TRBV20-1 | SAWTSYEQY
TRBJ2-5 | TRBV5-1 | ASSQGTSHSQETQY
TRBJ2-5 | TRBV7-2 | ASSLYFETQY
TRBJ1-1 | TRBV20-1 | SAGEAGAF
TRBJ1-4 | TRBV7-6 | ASSPRQGNEKLF
TRBJ1-5 | TRBV28 | ASSYRENGQPQH
TRBJ2-3 | TRBV28 | ASGLAGPDTQY
TRBJ1-5 | TRBV28 | ASSAPTKGQGHKPQH
TRBJ2-7 | TRBV9 | AKYSWLSSYEQY
TRBJ1-1 | TRBV19 | ASTFAARGNTEAF
TRBJ1-5 | TRBV6-6 | ASRATGSSNQPQH
TRBJ2-3 | TRBV25-1 | ASSEYAGGGDTQY
TRBJ2-7 | TRBV29-1 | SVRRTGSSYEQY
TRBJ2-7 | TRBV19 | ASSPRLDWAYEQY
TRBJ2-1 | TRBV6-4 | ASSEDSGAYNEQF
TRBJ1-3 | TRBV28 | ASLDGGIENTIY
TRBJ2-3 | TRBV6-1 | ARHPRGIAEKAQY
TRBJ1-5 | TRBV6-1 | ASSVIPYSNQPQH
TRBJ1-4 | TRBV30 | AERRTTNEKLF
TRBJ2-3 | TRBV15 | ATLGGGTDTQY
TRBJ2-3 | TRBV30 | AWSWSGRPTDTQY
TRBJ1-2 | TRBV18 | ASSQTGRVYGYT
TRBJ2-2 | TRBV11-2 | ASSSLRTSGRIGELF
TRBJ2-1 | TRBV28 | ASTPLAGDFYNEQF
TRBJ1-2 | TRBV28 | ASSLGQGNYGYT
TRBJ2-2 | TRBV11-2 | ASTRLAGVGTGELF
TRBJ1-5 | TRBV2 | ASGFPGTGSGSNQPQH
TRBJ2-2 | TRBV2 | ASERDLTGELF